This T cell receptor (beta chain) stems from a study of T-cell reconstitution after alpha-beta-depleted transplantation in children. Many counts were recorded for this clonotype. The TCRbeta library incorporated unique molecular identifiers. TCRdb re-derived calls from the PCR reads in MiXCR, one entry per CDR3 protein. The table has roughly 200,000 distinct CDR3 sequences, approximately 10% seen once. After removal of 0 bases from V and 7 bases from J, the junction contained 3 bases not matched to a gene. Germline-derived CDR1 and CDR2 are SGHVS and FQNEAQ. This CDR3 is built from 14 residues. This chain joins TRBV7-8 and TRBJ2-3, with 8 bases lining up with TRBD1. This clonotype originated in a child under two years old with acute myeloid leukemia, due to receive a stem cell transplant. Specimen: PBMCs, collected before TCRalphabeta/CD19-depleted stem cell transplant. The CDR3 reads CASSLADRAYTQYF. The DNA for the CDR3 is TGTGCCAGCAGCTTAGCGGACAGGGCTTATACGCAGTATTTT.